The 10 T cell receptor beta chains below were found in one sample sequenced in a study of blood T cell repertoires in COVID-19. Method: immunoSEQ multiplex PCR; TCRdb's copy keeps in-frame clones and lacks some. Of fewer than 400,000 clones in the sample, 85% were seen once. Material: peripheral blood. Receptor source: a woman aged 18-30 years with acute or convalescent COVID-19.

Only a few counts were recorded for this clone. Other DNA sequences in the sample encode the same CDR3. The chain carries TRBV12-3 or TRBV12-4 and TRBJ1-3; D gene unclear. Deletions cut 5 bases from V and 7 bases from J, with 12 bases between. The length of the CDR3 is 13 residues. This CDR3 is CASSPPSGNTIYF. CDR3 sequence (DNA): TGTGCCAGCAGTCCCCCGTCGGGTAACACCATATATTTT.

This chain joins TRBV6-2 or TRBV6-3 and TRBJ1-3; 7 bases line up with TRBD1. After removal of 3 bases from V and 2 bases from J, the junction contained 7 bases not matched to a gene. This CDR3 has 16 residues. From germline, CDR1 is MNHEY and CDR2 SVGEGT. CDR3 sequence reads: CASSYRDRIAGNTIYF. The CDR3 DNA reads as TGTGCCAGCAGTTATCGGGACAGAATCGCTGGAAACACCATATATTTT.

The chain recombines TRBV5-1 with TRBJ2-7; the D gene is possibly TRBD2 (6 bases). Deletions cut 6 bases from V and 0 bases from J, with 13 bases between. The length of the CDR3 is 14 residues. Germline-derived CDR1 and CDR2 are SGHRS and YFSETQ. The CDR3 coding sequence is TGCGCCAGCACCTTAGACGGGAGCTCCTACGAGCAGTACTTC. This gives the protein CASTLDGSSYEQYF. Using reference TRBV5-1 and TRBJ2-7 for the parts outside the CDR3, the full variable domain is KAGVTQTPRYLIKTRGQQVTLSCSPISGHRSVSWYQQTPGQGLQFLFEYFSETQRNKGNFPGRFSGRQFSNSRSEMNVSTLELGDSALYLCASTLDGSSYEQYFGPGTRLTVT.

This chain uses TRBV13 with TRBJ2-3; 8 nucleotides line up with TRBD2. Trimming took 5 bases from V and 6 from J; bases not matched to a gene: 10. CDR1 PRHDT and CDR2 FYEKMQ come from the germline V gene (reference sequence). The CDR3 spans 15 residues. The CDR3 reads CASSPGGVRQDTQYF. CDR3 nucleotide sequence: TGTGCCAGCAGCCCGGGGGGGGTACGTCAGGATACGCAGTATTTT.

The chain has TRBV27 and TRBJ1-1; D gene unclear. Germline-derived CDR1 and CDR2 are MNHEY and SMNVEV (reference sequence). Deletions cut 6 bases from V and 0 bases from J, with 11 bases between. The CDR3 runs 14 residues. The CDR3 DNA reads as TGTGCCAGCAGGGCAGTCTTCCTGAACACTGAAGCTTTCTTT. Encoded protein: CASRAVFLNTEAFF.

The CDR3 sequence is CASSVSTSPGSSYNEQFF. CDR3 DNA: TGTGCCAGCAGCGTTAGTACGAGCCCGGGAAGCTCCTACAATGAGCAGTTCTTC. The genes are TRBV9 and TRBJ2-1, with a possible D match to TRBD2 (5 bases). CDR1 and CDR2 (germline): SGDLS, YYNGEE. The length of the CDR3 is 18 residues. V was trimmed by 2 bases and J by 0 bases, leaving 18 bases between them.

This chain uses TRBV29-1 with TRBJ1-2; D remains ambiguous. CDR1 is SQVTM and CDR2 is ANQGSEA in the germline V gene. V gave up 6 bases and J gave up 5 bases, with 16 bases separating them. CDR3 size: 13 residues. CDR3 residues: CSVRDSPAYGYTF. In nucleotides, the CDR3 is TGCAGCGTGAGGGATAGCCCCGCTTATGGCTACACCTTC. Complete variable domain (other parts from reference TRBV29-1 and TRBJ1-2): SAVISQKPSRDICQRGTSLTIQCQVDSQVTMMFWYRQQPGQSLTLIATANQGSEATYESGFVIDKFPISRPNLTFSTLTVSNMSPEDSSIYLCSVRDSPAYGYTFGSGTRLTVV.

The chain recombines TRBV7-2 with TRBJ1-3; no clear D gene. This CDR3 contains 13 residues. CDR1 and CDR2 (germline): SGHTA, FQGNSA. V lost 6 bases and J lost 4, with 10 bases in between. The DNA for the CDR3 is TGTGCCAGCAGTCGAGAGGGAGGAAACACCATATATTTT. Amino acid sequence: CASSREGGNTIYF.

V and J are TRBV28 and TRBJ2-7; D not resolved. The germline gives CDR1 MDHEN, CDR2 SYDVKM. This CDR3 has 13 residues. Trimming removed 3 bases at V and 2 bases at J, with 8 bases between. CDR3 in amino acids: CASSFHFPYEQYF. The CDR3 DNA reads TGTGCCAGCAGTTTCCATTTTCCCTACGAGCAGTACTTC.

This clone has only one observation. The V call is TRBV12-3 or TRBV12-4, the J call TRBJ2-1, with no clear D. V lost 6 bases and J 9 bases, leaving 12 bases between the germline ends. This CDR3 spans 12 amino acids. CDR3 DNA: TGTGCCAGCAGCCTATTAGTGGTTGAGCAGTTCTTC. It specifies CASSLLVVEQFF.